The subject of this entry is one T cell receptor beta chain. Its specificity is not known. The data originate from a study of cytomegalovirus exposure and HLA in healthy donors. Study-wide results and limits: Immune exposure was documented only through CMV serostatus.

This PCR relied on a set of 60 Vbeta primers and 13 Jbeta primers. Sequenced by immunoSEQ multiplex PCR; TCRdb stores in-frame clones only, minus some. Among approximately 150,000 clones listed, roughly 80% were seen once. V shed 3 bases, J shed 3 bases, and the junction held 5 bases outside the gene matches. Germline V gene data show CDR1 as MGHRA and CDR2 as YSYEKL. The CDR3 spans 15 residues. The chain combines TRBV4-1 with TRBJ1-1; 9 bases line up with TRBD1. The TCR comes from a male donor in good health and CMV-seronegative. Sequenced input: PBMCs. CDR3 nucleotide sequence: TGCGCCAGCAGCCAGTTGGGACAGGGCTACACTGAAGCTTTCTTT. The encoded protein is CASSQLGQGYTEAFF.